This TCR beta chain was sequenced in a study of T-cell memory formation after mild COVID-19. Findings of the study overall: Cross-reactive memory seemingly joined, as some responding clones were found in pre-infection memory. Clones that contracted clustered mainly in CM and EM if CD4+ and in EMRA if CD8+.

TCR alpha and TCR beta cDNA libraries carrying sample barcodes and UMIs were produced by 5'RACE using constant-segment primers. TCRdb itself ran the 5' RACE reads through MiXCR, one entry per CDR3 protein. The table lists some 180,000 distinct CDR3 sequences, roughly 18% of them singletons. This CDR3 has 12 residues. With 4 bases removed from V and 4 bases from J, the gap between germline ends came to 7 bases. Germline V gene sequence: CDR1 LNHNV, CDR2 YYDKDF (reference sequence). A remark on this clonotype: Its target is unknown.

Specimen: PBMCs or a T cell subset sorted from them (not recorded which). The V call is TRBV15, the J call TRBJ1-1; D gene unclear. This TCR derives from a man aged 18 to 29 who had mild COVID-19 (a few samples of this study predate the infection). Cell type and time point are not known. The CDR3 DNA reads TGTGCCACCAGCAAAGACCGCACTGAAGCTTTCTTT. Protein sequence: CATSKDRTEAFF.